This T cell receptor beta chain was sequenced in a study of graft-versus-host responses after intestinal transplantation. Measured with immunoSEQ multiplex PCR; TCRdb has only the in-frame clones, and not every one. Found here are 40,000 or so clones, 80% to 85% of them singletons; the top ten hold 3% to 4%. Trimming pared 2 bases from V and 6 bases from J, leaving 10 bases between. The CDR3 loop spans 13 amino acids. Germline V gene lookup returns CDR1 MNHNS and CDR2 SASEGT. This sequence was found in a human patient who received an intestinal transplant, so some T cells may come from the graft donor. This chain joins TRBV6-1 and TRBJ1-2, with D perhaps matching TRBD1 (5 bases). The sample consisted of PBMCs, taken 1070 days after transplant. CDR3 region: CASSELTADGYTF. The CDR3 nucleotides are TGTGCCAGCAGTGAACTGACAGCTGATGGCTACACCTTC.